Listed below are T cell receptor beta chains from one sample, sequenced in a study of blood T cell repertoires in COVID-19. The repertoire was sequenced with immunoSEQ multiplex PCR; TCRdb's copy has only in-frame clones and lacks some. The sample contains about 400,000 clones, nearly 90% of which appear only once. Sequencing was done on a sample of PBMCs or T cells enriched from blood (not recorded which). Receptors were obtained from a woman in her twenties or thirties who had recovered from COVID-19. Both conserved end residues are part of each CDR3. The D gene is left open where the match is weak. Clone size is given for some rows only: seen once, a few or many times, or a class if the clone is expanded.

V gene: TRBV24-1; J gene: TRBJ1-5; D gene: NA; clone size: NA; CDR3 protein: CATSGGGSGQPQHF; CDR3 DNA: TGTGCCACCAGTGGGGGAGGGAGCGGTCAGCCCCAGCATTTT
V gene: TRBV12-3/TRBV12-4; J gene: TRBJ2-7; D gene: NA; clone size: NA; CDR3 protein: CASSPGTEQYF; CDR3 DNA: TGTGCCAGCAGTCCTGGGACAGAGCAGTACTTC
V gene: TRBV2; J gene: TRBJ2-3; D gene: NA; clone size: NA; CDR3 protein: CASRERISRDTQYF; CDR3 DNA: TGTGCCAGCAGAGAAAGGATATCTAGAGATACGCAGTATTTT
V gene: TRBV7-9; J gene: TRBJ1-2; D gene: NA; clone size: NA; CDR3 protein: CASSTQGYYGYTF; CDR3 DNA: TGTGCCAGCAGCACCCAGGGGTACTATGGCTACACCTTC
V gene: TRBV6-5; J gene: TRBJ1-5; D gene: NA; clone size: NA; CDR3 protein: CASSSTGSYSNQPQHF; CDR3 DNA: TGTGCCAGCAGTTCGACAGGTTCTTATAGCAATCAGCCCCAGCATTTT
V gene: TRBV6-1; J gene: TRBJ2-5; D gene: TRBD1; clone size: NA; CDR3 protein: CASSEVGTEETQYF; CDR3 DNA: TGTGCCAGCAGTGAAGTCGGGACAGAAGAGACCCAGTACTTC
V gene: TRBV10-3; J gene: TRBJ2-7; D gene: TRBD2; clone size: NA; CDR3 protein: CAISESDGTSSREQYF; CDR3 DNA: TGTGCCATCAGTGAGTCCGATGGGACTAGCAGTAGGGAGCAGTACTTC
V gene: TRBV6-5; J gene: TRBJ1-2; D gene: TRBD1; clone size: NA; CDR3 protein: CASSPTGGVYGYTF; CDR3 DNA: TGTGCCAGCAGCCCGACAGGGGGCGTCTATGGCTACACCTTC
V gene: TRBV5-1; J gene: TRBJ2-5; D gene: TRBD1; clone size: NA; CDR3 protein: CASSSGQGGETQYF; CDR3 DNA: TGCGCCAGCAGCTCGGGACAGGGAGGGGAGACCCAGTACTTC
V gene: TRBV7-2; J gene: TRBJ2-7; D gene: NA; clone size: once; CDR3 protein: CASSSTAYEQYF; CDR3 DNA: TGTGCCAGCAGCTCTACAGCCTACGAGCAGTACTTC
V gene: TRBV28; J gene: TRBJ2-4; D gene: TRBD2; clone size: NA; CDR3 protein: CASSSRRRTSGKNIQYF; CDR3 DNA: TGTGCCAGCAGTTCGAGACGAAGGACTAGCGGGAAAAACATTCAGTACTTC
V gene: TRBV18; J gene: TRBJ2-3; D gene: TRBD1; clone size: NA; CDR3 protein: CASRRDSYSTDTQYF; CDR3 DNA: TGTGCCAGCCGACGGGACAGCTATAGCACAGATACGCAGTATTTT
V gene: TRBV7-2; J gene: TRBJ2-7; D gene: TRBD1; clone size: few; CDR3 protein: CASSYGQGGEQYF; CDR3 DNA: TGTGCCAGCAGCTATGGACAGGGTGGCGAGCAGTACTTC
V gene: TRBV3-1/TRBV3-2; J gene: TRBJ1-2; D gene: NA; clone size: NA; CDR3 protein: CASSHAVEGSTF; CDR3 DNA: TGTGCCAGCAGCCACGCAGTGGAGGGATCCACCTTC
V gene: TRBV19; J gene: TRBJ1-1; D gene: NA; clone size: NA; CDR3 protein: CASSILAGALLKNTEAFF; CDR3 DNA: TGTGCCAGTAGTATATTAGCAGGGGCGCTACTCAAGAACACTGAAGCTTTCTTT
V gene: TRBV9; J gene: TRBJ2-2; D gene: NA; clone size: NA; CDR3 protein: CASSVDGVGELFF; CDR3 DNA: TGTGCCAGCAGCGTAGATGGAGTCGGGGAGCTGTTTTTT
V gene: TRBV6-5; J gene: TRBJ2-1; D gene: TRBD2; clone size: once; CDR3 protein: CASGAGGSSYNEQFF; CDR3 DNA: TGTGCCAGCGGAGCGGGAGGTAGCTCCTACAATGAGCAGTTCTTC
V gene: TRBV7-2; J gene: TRBJ1-1; D gene: NA; clone size: NA; CDR3 protein: CASSPSILNTEAFF; CDR3 DNA: TGTGCCAGCAGCCCAAGCATATTGAACACTGAAGCTTTCTTT
V gene: TRBV6-2/TRBV6-3; J gene: TRBJ1-2; D gene: TRBD1; clone size: NA; CDR3 protein: CASSLRRQGVPGYTF; CDR3 DNA: TGTGCCAGCAGTTTAAGGCGACAGGGGGTCCCTGGCTACACCTTC
V gene: TRBV6-2/TRBV6-3; J gene: TRBJ2-1; D gene: TRBD1; clone size: once; CDR3 protein: CASSKTTIDRAMGNEQFF; CDR3 DNA: TGTGCCAGCAGTAAAACGACCATCGACAGGGCGATGGGCAATGAGCAGTTCTTC
V gene: TRBV27; J gene: TRBJ2-1; D gene: TRBD1; clone size: once; CDR3 protein: CASSLPGGSYNEQFF; CDR3 DNA: TGTGCCAGCAGTTTACCAGGGGGCTCCTACAATGAGCAGTTCTTC
V gene: TRBV14; J gene: TRBJ2-7; D gene: TRBD1; clone size: NA; CDR3 protein: CASSQRQGIAYEQYF; CDR3 DNA: TGTGCCAGCAGCCAAAGACAGGGAATAGCCTACGAGCAGTACTTC
V gene: TRBV5-1; J gene: TRBJ1-2; D gene: TRBD1; clone size: NA; CDR3 protein: CASSMDREFDGYTF; CDR3 DNA: TGCGCCAGCAGCATGGACAGGGAGTTTGATGGCTACACCTTC
V gene: TRBV5-1; J gene: TRBJ1-1; D gene: TRBD1; clone size: NA; CDR3 protein: CASSSSPDRGGFTNTEAFF; CDR3 DNA: TGCGCCAGCAGCTCCTCCCCTGACAGGGGGGGATTCACGAACACTGAAGCTTTCTTT
V gene: TRBV29-1; J gene: TRBJ1-2; D gene: TRBD1; clone size: NA; CDR3 protein: CSVGGQGQRGGYTF; CDR3 DNA: TGCAGCGTCGGTGGACAGGGGCAAAGGGGTGGCTACACCTTC
V gene: TRBV2; J gene: TRBJ2-3; D gene: TRBD2; clone size: NA; CDR3 protein: CASRQTSGGAAPSYF; CDR3 DNA: TGTGCCAGCAGACAGACTAGCGGGGGGGCGGCTCCGTCTTATTTT
V gene: TRBV7-9; J gene: TRBJ1-1; D gene: NA; clone size: NA; CDR3 protein: CASSYKDGDTEAFF; CDR3 DNA: TGTGCCAGCAGTTATAAAGACGGAGACACTGAAGCTTTCTTT
V gene: TRBV30; J gene: TRBJ1-5; D gene: TRBD1; clone size: NA; CDR3 protein: CAWSFNWDRSESLGQPQHF; CDR3 DNA: TGTGCCTGGAGTTTTAACTGGGACAGGTCCGAGTCATTAGGTCAGCCCCAGCATTTT
V gene: TRBV20-1; J gene: TRBJ1-2; D gene: NA; clone size: NA; CDR3 protein: CSASFGVVCTF; CDR3 DNA: TGCAGTGCTAGTTTCGGGGTCGTGTGCACCTTC
V gene: TRBV28; J gene: TRBJ1-5; D gene: NA; clone size: once; CDR3 protein: CAIHPGGNQPQHF; CDR3 DNA: TGTGCCATCCATCCGGGGGGCAATCAGCCCCAGCATTTT
V gene: TRBV18; J gene: TRBJ1-5; D gene: NA; clone size: NA; CDR3 protein: CASAGFSSTPYSNQPQHF; CDR3 DNA: TGTGCCAGTGCGGGGTTTTCCTCAACCCCATATAGCAATCAGCCCCAGCATTTT